Sequencing of this T cell receptor beta chain was carried out in a study of T cell responses to AZD1222 COVID-19 vaccine. Findings and limits, study-wide: Nearly half of unique spike-specific TCRs reportedly avoided B.1.351 and B.1.1.7 mutated regions.

Second-dose timings of about 4 or about 12 weeks were pooled. Notes on this clone: Its antigen is unidentified.

From germline, CDR1 is SGHDT and CDR2 YYEEEE. The CDR3 sequence is 15 residues long. The V gene lost 4 bases and the J gene lost 9 bases, with 20 bases spanning the gap. Sequenced by immunoSEQ multiplex PCR; TCRdb stores in-frame clones only, minus some. The data show 100,000 to 150,000 clones, around 90% seen once. The clonotype was recovered from an adult who received the AZD1222 COVID-19 vaccine. Sample: peripheral blood, taken 28 days after the second AZD1222 dose. J is TRBJ2-1 and V is TRBV5-6; the D call may be TRBD1 or TRBD2 (8 bases each). The DNA of the CDR3 is TGTGCCAGCAGCGTTGTTAGTAGCGGGACAGGTGAGCAGTTCTTC. Translation: CASSVVSSGTGEQFF.